This TCR beta chain was captured in a study of vaccination and CD4 T cells after COVID-19. Study-wide context: Post-COVID draws came a median about 91 days after diagnosis (range 35 to 161). Overlapping peptides covering the spike proteins of SARS-CoV-2, HCoV-NL63, HCoV-OC43 and HCoV-229E were added to stimulate cells. Study findings and constraints: Convalescent patients displayed spike mono-reactivity in 304 of 307 vaccine-specific clones.

Treatment: approximately nine-day PBMC culture with coronavirus spike peptide pools or control peptides (ViraFEST assay). Investigators obtained the unexposed donor's CD4+ T cells before the COVID-19 pandemic (2011-2018). As regards this clonotype: Its antigen is not identified.

This CDR3 contains 14 residues. The V and J ends lost 2 bases and 1 base respectively, with 11 bases between them. Germline loops: CDR1 DFQATT, CDR2 SNEGSKA (reference sequence). Cultured CD4+ T cell DNA underwent sequencing with the Oncomine TCR Beta short-read assay. In this case, cultured CD4+ T cells provided the extracted genomic DNA. TCRdb processed the PCR reads anew with MiXCR; each CDR3 protein has one entry. Of 5,400 or so distinct CDR3 sequences in the sample, about two fifths were seen once. The receptor's source is a human donor in good health. This chain connects TRBV20-1 to TRBJ1-1; TRBD1 is a possible D gene (6 bases). Sequenced: CD4+ T cells from blood, cultured in vitro. CDR3 in amino acids: CSARIQGKNTEAFF. Here the CDR3 DNA reads TGCAGTGCTAGAATCCAGGGGAAGAACACTGAAGCTTTCTTT.